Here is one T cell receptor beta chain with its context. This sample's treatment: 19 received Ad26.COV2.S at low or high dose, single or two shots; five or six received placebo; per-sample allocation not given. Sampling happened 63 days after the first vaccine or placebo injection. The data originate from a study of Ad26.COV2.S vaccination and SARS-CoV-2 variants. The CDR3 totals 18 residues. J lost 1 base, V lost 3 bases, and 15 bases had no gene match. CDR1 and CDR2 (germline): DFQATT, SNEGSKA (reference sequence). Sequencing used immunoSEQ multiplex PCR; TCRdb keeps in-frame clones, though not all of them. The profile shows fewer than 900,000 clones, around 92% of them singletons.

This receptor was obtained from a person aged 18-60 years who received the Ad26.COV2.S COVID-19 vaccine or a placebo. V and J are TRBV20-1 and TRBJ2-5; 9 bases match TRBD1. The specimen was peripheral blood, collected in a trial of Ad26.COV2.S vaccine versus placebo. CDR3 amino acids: CSASGGQGIFGGQETQYF. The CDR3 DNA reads TGCAGTGCTAGTGGGGGACAGGGTATTTTCGGCGGCCAAGAGACCCAGTACTTC.